This entry lists 9 T cell receptor beta chains sequenced from one sample in a study of cytomegalovirus exposure and HLA in healthy donors. Researchers ran the PCR with 60 Vbeta and 13 Jbeta primers. Method: immunoSEQ multiplex PCR; TCRdb's copy keeps in-frame clones and lacks some. The sample includes 150,000 or so clones, around 80% of them seen just once. The sequencing input was PBMCs. These receptors originate from a man aged 50 to 59 in good health and CMV-seropositive.

This chain joins TRBV7-3 and TRBJ2-2, with D tentatively TRBD2 (5 bases). Germline values: CDR1 SGHTA, CDR2 FQGTGA. V lost 2 bases and J lost 1, with 8 bases in between. This CDR3 is 15 amino acids long. The CDR3 loop is CASSLAGLNTGELFF. Here the CDR3 DNA reads TGTGCCAGCAGCTTAGCGGGCCTGAACACCGGGGAGCTGTTTTTT. Together with reference TRBV7-3 and TRBJ2-2, the CDR3 gives the full variable domain: GAGVSQTPSNKVTEKGKYVELRCDPISGHTALYWYRQSLGQGPEFLIYFQGTGAADDSGLPNDRFFAVRPEGSVSTLKIQRTERGDSAVYLCASSLAGLNTGELFFGEGSRLTVL.

This rearrangement joins TRBV2 to TRBJ1-6; D is undetermined. This CDR3 has 15 residues. V gave up 7 bases and J gave up 4 bases, with 14 bases separating them. Per the germline V gene, CDR1 is SNHLY and CDR2 is FYNNEI. For the CDR3, the DNA is TGTGCCAGCACAGGCGAGGGTTTTTATAATTCACCCCTCCACTTT. The encoded protein is CASTGEGFYNSPLHF.

The gene calls are TRBV11-2 and TRBJ2-3; 7 nucleotides align to TRBD2. Germline CDR1 SGHAT, CDR2 FQNNGV. The CDR3 totals 14 residues. V lost 4 bases to trimming and J lost 1 base; unmatched junction nucleotides: 2. In DNA, the CDR3 is TGTGCCAGCAGCTCGGGACTACGCACAGATACGCAGTATTTT. Translated, it gives CASSSGLRTDTQYF. The entire variable domain, with the rest obtained from reference TRBV11-2 and TRBJ2-3, is as follows: EAGVAQSPRYKIIEKRQSVAFWCNPISGHATLYWYQQILGQGPKLLIQFQNNGVVDDSQLPKDRFSAERLKGVDSTLKIQPAKLEDSAVYLCASSSGLRTDTQYFGPGTRLTVL.

The J gene is TRBJ1-2, the V gene TRBV5-1; no firm D call. This CDR3 region has 15 residues. Germline lookup yields CDR1 SGHRS and CDR2 YFSETQ. The V gene lost 0 bases and the J gene lost 1 base, with 10 bases spanning the gap. This CDR3 reads CASSLETGINYGYTF. The CDR3 nucleotides read TGCGCCAGCAGCTTGGAAACGGGGATTAACTATGGCTACACCTTC. Using reference TRBV5-1 and TRBJ1-2 for the parts outside the CDR3, the full variable domain is KAGVTQTPRYLIKTRGQQVTLSCSPISGHRSVSWYQQTPGQGLQFLFEYFSETQRNKGNFPGRFSGRQFSNSRSEMNVSTLELGDSALYLCASSLETGINYGYTFGSGTRLTVV.

The chain is built from TRBV5-4 and TRBJ2-1, with TRBD1 as a possible D gene (6 bases). This CDR3 has 13 amino acids. Germline lookup yields CDR1 SGHNT and CDR2 YYREEE (reference sequence). Trimming removed 3 bases at V and 6 bases at J, with 10 bases between. CDR3 loop: CASSWTTGNEQFF. In DNA, the CDR3 is TGTGCCAGCAGCTGGACGACAGGCAATGAGCAGTTCTTC.

In its sample, this clone was seen once. This chain joins TRBV7-7 and TRBJ2-1; D is unclear. V shed 2 bases and J shed 0 bases, with 8 bases lying between them. Germline V lookup: CDR1 SSHAT, CDR2 FNYEAQ (reference sequence). This CDR3 region has 15 residues. In DNA, the CDR3 is TGTGCCAGCAGCTTACGGTATAGCTCCTACAATGAGCAGTTCTTC. Its translation: CASSLRYSSYNEQFF.

This chain links TRBV6-5 with TRBJ1-1; 10 bases align to TRBD1. J was trimmed by 4 bases and V by 2 bases; bases with no gene match: 4. CDR3 length: 15 amino acids. The germline V gene encodes CDR1 MNHEY and CDR2 SVGAGI. The CDR3 DNA is TGTGCCAGCAGTTACACCGGGACAGGGGCCACTGAAGCTTTCTTT. It is translated as CASSYTGTGATEAFF.

The J gene is TRBJ1-5, the V gene TRBV2; D is uncertain. The CDR3 has 16 amino acids. Trimming cost V 0 bases and J 3 bases, with 12 bases left between them. Germline values: CDR1 SNHLY, CDR2 FYNNEI. CDR3 protein: CASSEASAVNNQPQHF. The CDR3 DNA sequence: TGTGCCAGCAGTGAAGCGTCCGCAGTCAACAATCAGCCCCAGCATTTT.

CDR3 coding DNA: TGTGCCAGCAGGGGGACAGGGGGATGGAGCGAGCAGTACGTC. Its translation is CASRGTGGWSEQYV. V gene TRBV28 combines with J gene TRBJ2-7; 11 bases map to TRBD1. The CDR3 is made up of 14 amino acids. The germline gives CDR1 MDHEN, CDR2 SYDVKM. V lost 6 bases and J lost 6; bases outside the gene matches: 7.